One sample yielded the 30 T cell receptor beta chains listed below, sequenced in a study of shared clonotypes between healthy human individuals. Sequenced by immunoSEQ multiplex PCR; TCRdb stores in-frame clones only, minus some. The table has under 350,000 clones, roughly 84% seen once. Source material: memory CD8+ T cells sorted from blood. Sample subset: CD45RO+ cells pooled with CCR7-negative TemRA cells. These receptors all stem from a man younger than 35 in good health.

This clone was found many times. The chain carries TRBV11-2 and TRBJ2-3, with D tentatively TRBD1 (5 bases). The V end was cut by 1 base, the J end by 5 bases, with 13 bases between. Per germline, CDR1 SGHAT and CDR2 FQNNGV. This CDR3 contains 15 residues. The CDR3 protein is CASSLAGISIDTQYF. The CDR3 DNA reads TGTGCCAGCAGCTTAGCAGGGATCTCGATAGATACGCAGTATTTT.

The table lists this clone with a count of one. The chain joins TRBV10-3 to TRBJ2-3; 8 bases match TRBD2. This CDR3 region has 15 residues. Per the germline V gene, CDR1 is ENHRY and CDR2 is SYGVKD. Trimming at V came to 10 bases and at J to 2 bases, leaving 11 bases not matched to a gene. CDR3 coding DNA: TGTGCCACCGGGGGGGTGGCAGACCCCACAGATACGCAGTATTTT. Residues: CATGGVADPTDTQYF.

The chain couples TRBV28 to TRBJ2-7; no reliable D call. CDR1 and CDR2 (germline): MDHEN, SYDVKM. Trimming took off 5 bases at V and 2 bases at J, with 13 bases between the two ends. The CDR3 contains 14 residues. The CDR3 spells CASSVVGMTYEQYF. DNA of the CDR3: TGTGCCAGCAGTGTCGTGGGGATGACCTACGAGCAGTACTTC.

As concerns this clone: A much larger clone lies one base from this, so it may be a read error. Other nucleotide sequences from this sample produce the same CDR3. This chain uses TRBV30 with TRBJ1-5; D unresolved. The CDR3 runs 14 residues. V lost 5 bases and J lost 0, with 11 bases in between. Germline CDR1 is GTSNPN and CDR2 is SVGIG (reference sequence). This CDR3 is CAWGSENSNQPQHF. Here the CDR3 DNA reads TGTGCCTGGGGCTCGGAAAATAGCAATCAGCCCCAGCATTTT.

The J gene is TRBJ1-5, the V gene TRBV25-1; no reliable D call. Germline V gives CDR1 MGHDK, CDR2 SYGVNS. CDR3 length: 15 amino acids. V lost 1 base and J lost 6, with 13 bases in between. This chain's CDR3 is CASSESGPVPQPQHF. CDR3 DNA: TGTGCCAGCAGTGAATCGGGCCCGGTCCCTCAGCCCCAGCATTTT. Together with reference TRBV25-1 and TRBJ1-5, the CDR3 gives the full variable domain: EADIYQTPRYLVIGTGKKITLECSQTMGHDKMYWYQQDPGMELHLIHYSYGVNSTEKGDLSSESTVSRIRTEHFPLTLESARPSHTSQYLCASSESGPVPQPQHFGDGTRLSIL.

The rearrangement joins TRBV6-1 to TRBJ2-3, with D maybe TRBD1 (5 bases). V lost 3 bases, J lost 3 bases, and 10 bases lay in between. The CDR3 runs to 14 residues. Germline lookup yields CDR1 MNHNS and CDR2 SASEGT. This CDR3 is CASSDRVGTDTQYF. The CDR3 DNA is TGTGCCAGCAGTGACAGGGTCGGAACAGATACGCAGTATTTT.

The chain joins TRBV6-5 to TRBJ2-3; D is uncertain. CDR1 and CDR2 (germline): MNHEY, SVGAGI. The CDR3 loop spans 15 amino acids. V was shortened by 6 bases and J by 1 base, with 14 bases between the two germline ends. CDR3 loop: CASSPYVGGTDTQYF. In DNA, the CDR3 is TGTGCCAGCAGCCCGTATGTAGGTGGCACAGATACGCAGTATTTT.

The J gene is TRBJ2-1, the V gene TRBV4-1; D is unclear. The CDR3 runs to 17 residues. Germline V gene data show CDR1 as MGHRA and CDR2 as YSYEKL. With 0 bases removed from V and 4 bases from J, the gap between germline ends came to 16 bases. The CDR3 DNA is TGCGCCAGCAGCCAAGAGGGGTTAGAGTGGGTATACAATGAGCAGTTCTTC. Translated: CASSQEGLEWVYNEQFF.

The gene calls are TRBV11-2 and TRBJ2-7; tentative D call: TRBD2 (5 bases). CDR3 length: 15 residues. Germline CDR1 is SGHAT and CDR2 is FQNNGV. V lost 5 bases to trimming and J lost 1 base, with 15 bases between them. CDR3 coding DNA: TGTGCCAGCAGCGCACCACCTAGCAGTTCCTACGAGCAGTACTTC. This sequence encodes CASSAPPSSSYEQYF.

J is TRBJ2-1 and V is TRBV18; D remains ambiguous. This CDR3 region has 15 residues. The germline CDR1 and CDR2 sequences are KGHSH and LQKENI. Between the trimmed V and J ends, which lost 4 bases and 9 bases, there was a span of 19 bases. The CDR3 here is CASSLTLRPAGEQFF. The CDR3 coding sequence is TGTGCCAGCTCACTCACCCTCCGGCCAGCAGGTGAGCAGTTCTTC.

As DNA, the CDR3 is TGTGCCAGCAGCACCGGACAGGGACGGAACGAGCAGTACTTC. This gives the protein CASSTGQGRNEQYF. This sequence joins TRBV5-8 and TRBJ2-7; 8 bases line up with TRBD1. This CDR3 region has 14 residues. V lost 4 bases to trimming and J lost 5 bases; unmatched junction nucleotides: 8. Germline loops: CDR1 SGHTS, CDR2 YDEGEE.

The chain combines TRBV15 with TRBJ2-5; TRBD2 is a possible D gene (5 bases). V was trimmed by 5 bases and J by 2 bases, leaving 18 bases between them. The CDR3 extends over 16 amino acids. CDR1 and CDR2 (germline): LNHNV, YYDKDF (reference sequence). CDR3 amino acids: CATSFPGSVNQETQYF. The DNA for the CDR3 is TGTGCCACCAGCTTCCCTGGGAGCGTAAATCAAGAGACCCAGTACTTC. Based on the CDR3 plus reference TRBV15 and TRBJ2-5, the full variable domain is DAMVIQNPRYQVTQFGKPVTLSCSQTLNHNVMYWYQQKSSQAPKLLFHYYDKDFNNEADTPDNFQSRRPNTSFCFLDIRSPGLGDTAMYLCATSFPGSVNQETQYFGPGTRLLVL.

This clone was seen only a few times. CDR3 nucleotide sequence: TGTGCCTGGAGTTTTGGGTACAACGGGGGTGAAGCTTTCTTT. Its translation: CAWSFGYNGGEAFF. V and J are TRBV30 and TRBJ1-1, with D maybe TRBD1 (5 bases). CDR3 length: 14 amino acids. V lost 2 bases, J lost 7 bases, and 17 bases lay in between. Germline CDR1 reads GTSNPN; CDR2 reads SVGIG (reference sequence).

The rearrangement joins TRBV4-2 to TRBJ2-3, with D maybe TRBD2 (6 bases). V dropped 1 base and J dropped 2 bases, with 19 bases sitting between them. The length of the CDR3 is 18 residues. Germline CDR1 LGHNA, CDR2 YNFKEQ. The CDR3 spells CASSQGSTRDFYTDTQYF. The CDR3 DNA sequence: TGTGCCAGCAGCCAAGGATCTACCCGGGACTTCTACACAGATACGCAGTATTTT.

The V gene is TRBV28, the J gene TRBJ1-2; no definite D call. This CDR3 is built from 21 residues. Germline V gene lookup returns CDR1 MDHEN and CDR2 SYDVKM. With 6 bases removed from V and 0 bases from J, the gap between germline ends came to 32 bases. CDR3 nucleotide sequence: TGTGCCAGCAGCGAGTTCCCTCTCCGTATAGGCAGACCCGCGACTAACTATGGCTACACCTTC. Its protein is CASSEFPLRIGRPATNYGYTF.

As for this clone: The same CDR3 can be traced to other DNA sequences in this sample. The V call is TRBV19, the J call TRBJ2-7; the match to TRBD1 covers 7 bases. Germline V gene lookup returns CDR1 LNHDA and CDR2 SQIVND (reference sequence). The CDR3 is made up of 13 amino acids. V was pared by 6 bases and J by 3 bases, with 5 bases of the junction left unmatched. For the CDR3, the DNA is TGTGCCAGTAGCCTGGGACAGTTCTACGAGCAGTACTTC. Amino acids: CASSLGQFYEQYF.

CDR3 protein: CASSLRASGVYGYTF. The CDR3 nucleotides are TGTGCCAGCAGCTTAAGGGCCTCCGGGGTTTATGGCTACACCTTC. This rearrangement joins TRBV13 to TRBJ1-2, with D unclear. The CDR3 runs 15 residues. V was cut by 2 bases and J by 5 bases, with 15 bases left in between. Germline values: CDR1 PRHDT, CDR2 FYEKMQ (reference sequence).

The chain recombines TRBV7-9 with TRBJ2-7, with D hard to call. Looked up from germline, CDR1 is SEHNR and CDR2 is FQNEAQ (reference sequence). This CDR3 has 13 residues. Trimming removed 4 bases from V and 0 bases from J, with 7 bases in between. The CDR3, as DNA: TGTGCCAGCAGCTCCCTATACTCCTACGAGCAGTACTTC. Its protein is CASSSLYSYEQYF.

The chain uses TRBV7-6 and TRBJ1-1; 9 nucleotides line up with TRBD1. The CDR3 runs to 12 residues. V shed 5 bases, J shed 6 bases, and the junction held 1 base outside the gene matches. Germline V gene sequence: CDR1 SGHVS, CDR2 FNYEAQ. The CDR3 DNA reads TGTGCCAGCAGCAGGACAGGGGCTGAAGCTTTCTTT. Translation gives CASSRTGAEAFF.

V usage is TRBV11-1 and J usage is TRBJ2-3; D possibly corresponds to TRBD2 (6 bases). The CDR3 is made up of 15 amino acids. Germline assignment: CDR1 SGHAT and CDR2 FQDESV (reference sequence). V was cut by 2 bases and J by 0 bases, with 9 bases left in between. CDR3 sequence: CASSLLSGSTDTQYF. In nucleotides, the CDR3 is TGTGCCAGCAGCTTACTAAGCGGGAGCACAGATACGCAGTATTTT.

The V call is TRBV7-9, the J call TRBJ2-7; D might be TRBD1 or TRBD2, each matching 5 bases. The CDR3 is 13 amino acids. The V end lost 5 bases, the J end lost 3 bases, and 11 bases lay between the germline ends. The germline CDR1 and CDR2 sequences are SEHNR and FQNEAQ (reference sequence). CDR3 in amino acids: CASSRDADYEQYF. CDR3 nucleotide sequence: TGTGCCAGCAGCCGGGACGCCGACTACGAGCAGTACTTC.

The CDR3 here is CAWSPANTEAFF. The CDR3 region has the DNA TGTGCCTGGAGCCCGGCGAACACTGAAGCTTTCTTT. This sequence joins TRBV30 and TRBJ1-1; no clear D gene. The germline V gene encodes CDR1 GTSNPN and CDR2 SVGIG (reference sequence). CDR3 length equals 12 residues. The V gene lost 3 bases and the J gene lost 1 base, with 6 bases spanning the gap.

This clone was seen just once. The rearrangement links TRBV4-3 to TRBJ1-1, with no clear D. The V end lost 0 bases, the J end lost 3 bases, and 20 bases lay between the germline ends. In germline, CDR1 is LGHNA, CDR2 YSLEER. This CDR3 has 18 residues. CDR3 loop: CASSQDSLPHDRYTEAFF. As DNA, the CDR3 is TGCGCCAGCAGCCAAGATTCCTTACCCCACGATAGGTACACTGAAGCTTTCTTT.

CDR3: CASSLGLVGRWYEQFF. CDR3 nucleotide sequence: TGTGCCAGCAGCTTGGGCCTAGTTGGCAGGTGGTATGAGCAGTTCTTC. The chain carries TRBV5-6 and TRBJ2-1; D is unclear. Trimming stripped 0 bases from V and 8 bases from J, with 18 bases between. From germline, CDR1 is SGHDT and CDR2 YYEEEE. The length of the CDR3 is 16 residues.

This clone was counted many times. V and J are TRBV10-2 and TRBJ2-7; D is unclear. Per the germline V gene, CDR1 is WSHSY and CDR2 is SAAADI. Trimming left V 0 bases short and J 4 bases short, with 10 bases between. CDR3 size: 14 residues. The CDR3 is CASSESWGRYEQYF. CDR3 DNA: TGCGCCAGCAGTGAGTCCTGGGGAAGGTACGAGCAGTACTTC.

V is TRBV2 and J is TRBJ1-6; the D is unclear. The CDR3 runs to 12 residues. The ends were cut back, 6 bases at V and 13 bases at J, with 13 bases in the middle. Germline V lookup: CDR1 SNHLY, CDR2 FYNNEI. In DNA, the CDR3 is TGTGCCAGCAGGGACTATACTGGCCCCCTCCACTTT. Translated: CASRDYTGPLHF.

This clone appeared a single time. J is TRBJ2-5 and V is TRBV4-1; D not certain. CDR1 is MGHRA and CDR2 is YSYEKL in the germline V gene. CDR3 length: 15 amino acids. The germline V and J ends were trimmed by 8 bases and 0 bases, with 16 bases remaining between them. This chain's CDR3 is CASALFPSNQETQYF. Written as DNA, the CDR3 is TGCGCCAGCGCCCTTTTTCCCTCGAACCAAGAGACCCAGTACTTC.

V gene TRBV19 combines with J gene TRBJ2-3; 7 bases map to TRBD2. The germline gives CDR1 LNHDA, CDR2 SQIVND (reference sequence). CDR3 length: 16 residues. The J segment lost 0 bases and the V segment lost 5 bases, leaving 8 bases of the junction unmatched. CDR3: CASSLSSGPSTDTQYF. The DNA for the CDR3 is TGTGCCAGTAGTCTTTCTAGCGGACCTAGCACAGATACGCAGTATTTT.

CDR3 amino acids: CASSLLPGSDNEQYF. The CDR3 coding sequence is TGTGCCAGCAGTTTACTACCAGGGTCAGACAACGAGCAGTACTTC. This chain joins TRBV28 and TRBJ2-7, with TRBD1 as a possible D gene (5 bases). The CDR3 extends over 15 amino acids. V was pared by 2 bases and J by 5 bases, with 16 bases between. The germline V gene encodes CDR1 MDHEN and CDR2 SYDVKM.

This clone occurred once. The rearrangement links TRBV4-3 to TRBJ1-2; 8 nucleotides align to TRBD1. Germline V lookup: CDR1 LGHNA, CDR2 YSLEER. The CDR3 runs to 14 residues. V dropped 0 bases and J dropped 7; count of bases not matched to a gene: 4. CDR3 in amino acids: CASSQDLDRAGYTF. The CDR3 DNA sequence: TGCGCCAGCAGCCAAGACCTGGACAGGGCTGGCTACACCTTC.